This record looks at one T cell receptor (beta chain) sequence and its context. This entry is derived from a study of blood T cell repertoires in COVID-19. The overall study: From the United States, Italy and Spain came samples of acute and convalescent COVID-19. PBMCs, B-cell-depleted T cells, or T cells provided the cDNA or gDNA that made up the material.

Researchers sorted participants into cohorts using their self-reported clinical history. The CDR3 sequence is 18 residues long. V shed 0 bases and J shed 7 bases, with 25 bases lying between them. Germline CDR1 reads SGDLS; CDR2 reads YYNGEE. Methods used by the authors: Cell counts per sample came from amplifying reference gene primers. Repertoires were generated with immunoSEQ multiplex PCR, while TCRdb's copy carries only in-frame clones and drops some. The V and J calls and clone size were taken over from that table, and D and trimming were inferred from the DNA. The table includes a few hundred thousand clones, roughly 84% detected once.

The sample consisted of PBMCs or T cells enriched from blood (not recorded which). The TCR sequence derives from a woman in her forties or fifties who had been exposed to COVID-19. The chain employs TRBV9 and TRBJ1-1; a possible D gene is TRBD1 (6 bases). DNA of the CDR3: TGTGCCAGCAGCGTAGCCCTTAGCCCCGACAGGTCCTACGGTGAAGCTTTCTTT. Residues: CASSVALSPDRSYGEAFF.